Listed below are T cell receptor beta chains from one sample, sequenced in a study of cytomegalovirus exposure and HLA in healthy donors. Generated by immunoSEQ multiplex PCR, the TCRdb table keeps only in-frame clones and is missing some. The data include about 34,000 clones; the top ten clones carry approximately 2%. The material sequenced was PBMCs. The receptors were sampled from a woman aged 40 to 55 in good health and CMV-seropositive. CDR3s include the opening cysteine and the closing phenylalanine or tryptophan.

13 TRBV28 CASRTQGEGVAFF
14 TRBV5-1 CASVAGGFNTEAFF
13 TRBV6-5 CASKELSSYEQYF
16 TRBV7-3 CASSRSPLLAGETQYF
16 TRBV28 CASSLNRGYSNQPQHF
17 TRBV4-1 CASSQGSGTTNTGELFF
16 TRBV5-1 CASSLFPTGTGGGYTF
16 TRBV5-1 CASSSQGQGPSSPLHF
16 TRBV5-1 CASSLDTGQPGTEAFF
14 TRBV5-5 CASSTGGSNQPQHF
10 TRBV6-1 CASSLRTQYF
13 TRBV4-1 CASSQDSLANLYF
11 TRBV7-9 CASSLNMALTF
15 TRBV2 CASSDGTGVRETQYF
17 TRBV4-3 CASSQDWTPRYLTEAFF
16 TRBV15 CATSRGQGVANEKLFF
13 TRBV6-6 CASSHRGNSPLHF
12 TRBV12-5 CASGLGGTEAFF
15 TRBV5-1 CASGAESSYNSPLHF
16 TRBV6-6 CASRTGTPSLPDIQYF